This paragraph reports one T cell receptor beta chain. The record originates from a study of blood T cell repertoires in COVID-19. Germline-derived CDR1 and CDR2 are KGHSH and LQKENI. Trimming pared 1 base from V and 6 bases from J, leaving 10 bases between. The CDR3 length is 13 residues. Some clones are missing from TCRdb's copy, which holds only in-frame ones; the method was immunoSEQ multiplex PCR. This table holds some 200,000 clones, 86% found once. The source is an elderly man with acute or convalescent COVID-19. The J gene is TRBJ2-7, the V gene TRBV18; tentative D call: TRBD2 (6 bases). Specimen: peripheral blood. CDR3 bases: TGTGCCAGCTCACCACGGAGGGATAGCGAGCAGTACTTC. Translated, it gives CASSPRRDSEQYF.